The next 19 T cell receptor beta chains were all read from a single sample in a study of CD8+ T cells in alopecia areata (dated by TCRdb to between 2017 and 2018). The library came from the immunoSEQ multiplex PCR assay. To provide template for TCR sequencing, every sample had RNA extracted and reverse transcribed into cDNA. Imported from immuneACCESS, the table was reduced by TCRdb to in-frame sequences with V and J called. These copies leave out some clones; in studies compared against another copy, an unresolved V gene accounts for under half, and the cause of the remainder is not known. The table for this sample lists 150,000 to 200,000 clones; roughly 66% of them were counted only once. Around 10% of the sample is in the top ten clones. The time point label on this specimen signifies: baseline before oral tofacitinib. Material: CD8+ T cells sorted from blood, obtained at week 0. The source is a human donor with alopecia areata.

The chain couples TRBV2 to TRBJ2-5; no firm D call. Germline V gene data show CDR1 as SNHLY and CDR2 as FYNNEI. This CDR3 contains 14 residues. V was shortened by 7 bases and J by 1 base, with 13 bases between the two germline ends. Here the CDR3 DNA reads TGTGCCAGCAACCAGAGACGGCCCCAAGAGACCCAGTACTTC. Translated, it gives CASNQRRPQETQYF.

This chain joins TRBV29-1 and TRBJ2-5, with TRBD1 as a possible D gene (5 bases). CDR3 length equals 14 residues. Trimming cost V 4 bases and J 2 bases, with 14 bases left between them. Germline V CDR1 and CDR2: SQVTM, ANQGSEA. As DNA, the CDR3 is TGCAGCGTTGCACCCGAAGGGGTACAAGAGACCCAGTACTTC. This gives the protein CSVAPEGVQETQYF.

V is TRBV13 and J is TRBJ2-1; 8 positions agree with TRBD2. The CDR3 length is 14 residues. The ends lost 5 bases at V and 4 bases at J; junction bases unmatched: 4. Per germline, CDR1 PRHDT and CDR2 FYEKMQ (reference sequence). As DNA, the CDR3 is TGTGCCAGCAGCCCGCGGGGGGCTTACAATGAGCAGTTCTTC. Translation gives CASSPRGAYNEQFF.

As regards this clone: Other DNA sequences in this specimen translate into the identical CDR3. The chain links TRBV6-5 to TRBJ1-6; 10 positions agree with TRBD1. The V gene's germline CDR1 is MNHEY and CDR2 SVGAGI. V lost 10 bases to trimming and J lost 7 bases; unmatched junction nucleotides: 4. The CDR3 sequence is 13 residues long. In DNA form, the CDR3 reads TGTGCCACCAGGACAGGGGGAAATTCACCCCTCCACTTT. Its protein product is CATRTGGNSPLHF.

The rearrangement links TRBV4-1 to TRBJ1-5; TRBD1 might be the D (6 bases). The V and J ends lost 4 bases and 4 bases respectively, with 14 bases between them. Germline CDR1 MGHRA, CDR2 YSYEKL. The CDR3 loop spans 15 amino acids. The CDR3 loop reads CASSRRTGPNQPQHF. The CDR3 DNA reads TGCGCCAGCAGCCGGCGAACAGGGCCTAATCAGCCCCAGCATTTT.

This clone came up a few times. This rearrangement joins TRBV19 to TRBJ2-7; D gene ambiguous. The CDR3 sequence is 11 residues long. V lost 10 bases, J lost 5 bases, and 12 bases lay in between. From germline, CDR1 is LNHDA and CDR2 SQIVND (reference sequence). Written as DNA, the CDR3 is TGTGCCACCAGATCAGGAGACGAGCAGTACTTC. Encoded protein: CATRSGDEQYF.

The chain combines TRBV29-1 with TRBJ1-5; D is uncertain. CDR3 size: 12 residues. Germline CDR1 is SQVTM and CDR2 is ANQGSEA. Trimming pared 0 bases from V and 4 bases from J, leaving 4 bases between. In DNA form, the CDR3 reads TGCAGCGTTGAAGACGGAAATCAGCCCCAGCATTTT. This codes for CSVEDGNQPQHF.

The V call is TRBV6-5, the J call TRBJ1-1; a possible D gene is TRBD1 (5 bases). V was shortened by 2 bases and J by 6 bases, with 10 bases between the two germline ends. This CDR3 is 13 amino acids long. The germline V gene has CDR1 MNHEY and CDR2 SVGAGI. In DNA, the CDR3 is TGTGCCAGCAGTTACCAGGGTTTCGCTGAAGCTTTCTTT. It yields the protein CASSYQGFAEAFF.

This chain uses TRBV30 with TRBJ2-1, with a tentative D call TRBD1 (5 bases). CDR3 length: 15 amino acids. Germline V gives CDR1 GTSNPN, CDR2 SVGIG (reference sequence). Trimming shortened V by 0 bases and J by 6 bases, and 15 bases separated the two germline ends. Written as DNA, the CDR3 is TGTGCCTGGAGTGTAGGCCAGGGAAGATTCAATGAGCAGTTCTTC. Residues: CAWSVGQGRFNEQFF.

The chain has TRBV10-3 and TRBJ1-2; tentative D call: TRBD1 (5 bases). Per germline, CDR1 ENHRY and CDR2 SYGVKD. The CDR3 sequence is 12 residues long. Trimming pared 7 bases from V and 6 bases from J, leaving 12 bases between. CDR3 region: CAITSDSNGYTF. In DNA form, the CDR3 reads TGTGCCATCACCTCCGACAGTAATGGCTACACCTTC.

The V call is TRBV6-1, the J call TRBJ2-3, with D perhaps TRBD1 (7 bases). CDR3 length: 15 residues. V lost 4 bases to trimming and J lost 4 bases, with 15 bases between them. Per the germline V gene, CDR1 is MNHNS and CDR2 is SASEGT. The CDR3 sequence is CASSAGQGGADTQYF. The CDR3 region has the DNA TGTGCCAGCAGTGCGGGGCAGGGGGGAGCAGATACGCAGTATTTT.

The rearrangement joins TRBV13 to TRBJ2-5; possibly TRBD2 for D (10 bases). Between the trimmed V and J ends, which lost 4 bases and 4 bases, there was a span of 25 bases. The CDR3 spans 18 residues. Germline CDR1 reads PRHDT; CDR2 reads FYEKMQ (reference sequence). The CDR3 sequence: CASSSDRGGLADRETQYF. The CDR3, as DNA: TGTGCCAGCAGCTCGGACAGGGGAGGACTAGCGGACAGAGAGACCCAGTACTTC. The variable domain in full, with the rest retrieved from reference TRBV13 and TRBJ2-5, is AAGVIQSPRHLIKEKRETATLKCYPIPRHDTVYWYQQGPGQDPQFLISFYEKMQSDKGSIPDRFSAQQFSDYHSELNMSSLELGDSALYFCASSSDRGGLADRETQYFGPGTRLLVL.

The chain combines TRBV6-5 with TRBJ1-4, with D unresolved. CDR1 and CDR2 from the germline V gene are MNHEY and SVGAGI. This CDR3 spans 12 amino acids. The ends were cut back, 4 bases at V and 15 bases at J, with 15 bases in the middle. CDR3 amino acids: CASSSDDRLMFF. The DNA of the CDR3 is TGTGCCAGCAGTTCAGATGACCGGTTGATGTTTTTT.

J is TRBJ2-3 and V is TRBV11-2; unclear D gene. Trimming pared 5 bases from V and 8 bases from J, leaving 11 bases between. Germline V CDR1 and CDR2: SGHAT, FQNNGV. The CDR3 loop spans 12 amino acids. CDR3: CASSPSLGTQYF. In DNA form, the CDR3 reads TGTGCCAGCAGCCCCTCCCTGGGTACGCAGTATTTT.

CDR3 loop: CASSSLKGYTF. CDR3 coding DNA: TGTGCCAGCAGCTCCTTAAAGGGCTACACCTTC. The chain links TRBV7-9 to TRBJ1-2, with no clear D. The V gene's germline CDR1 is SEHNR and CDR2 FQNEAQ (reference sequence). This CDR3 has 11 residues. Trimming took off 4 bases at V and 8 bases at J, with 8 bases between the two ends.

The chain joins TRBV29-1 to TRBJ1-2; D is unresolved. Germline V gene lookup returns CDR1 SQVTM and CDR2 ANQGSEA. The CDR3 contains 15 residues. Trimming stripped 6 bases from V and 3 bases from J, with 20 bases between. The CDR3 is CSVRAATRNYYGYTF. Written as DNA, the CDR3 is TGCAGCGTGCGAGCTGCGACCCGGAACTACTATGGCTACACCTTC.

The V and J genes are TRBV4-2 and TRBJ1-6, with TRBD1 as a possible D gene (6 bases). V dropped 3 bases and J dropped 13 bases, with 16 bases sitting between them. Germline V gene lookup returns CDR1 LGHNA and CDR2 YNFKEQ. The CDR3 is 14 residues long. The CDR3 loop reads CASSQRGIMVPLHF. The DNA for the CDR3 is TGTGCCAGCAGCCAGAGGGGGATTATGGTTCCCCTCCACTTT.

The chain links TRBV5-1 to TRBJ1-2; no reliable D call. V was shortened by 0 bases and J by 0 bases, with 6 bases between the two germline ends. The CDR3 covers 14 residues. Germline loops: CDR1 SGHRS, CDR2 YFSETQ. The CDR3 protein is CASSLALANYGYTF. CDR3 coding DNA: TGCGCCAGCAGCTTGGCCTTGGCTAACTATGGCTACACCTTC.

This clone turned up a few times. The chain recombines TRBV2 with TRBJ2-5; D call uncertain. Trimming pared 6 bases from V and 7 bases from J, leaving 9 bases between. CDR3 length: 11 residues. Per germline, CDR1 SNHLY and CDR2 FYNNEI. CDR3 nucleotide sequence: TGTGCCAGCAGGGCCTCCATGACCCAGTACTTC. It is translated as CASRASMTQYF. The full variable domain, rest sourced from reference TRBV2 and TRBJ2-5, is EPEVTQTPSHQVTQMGQEVILRCVPISNHLYFYWYRQILGQKVEFLVSFYNNEISEKSEIFDDQFSVERPDGSNFTLKIRSTKLEDSAMYFCASRASMTQYFGPGTRLLVL.